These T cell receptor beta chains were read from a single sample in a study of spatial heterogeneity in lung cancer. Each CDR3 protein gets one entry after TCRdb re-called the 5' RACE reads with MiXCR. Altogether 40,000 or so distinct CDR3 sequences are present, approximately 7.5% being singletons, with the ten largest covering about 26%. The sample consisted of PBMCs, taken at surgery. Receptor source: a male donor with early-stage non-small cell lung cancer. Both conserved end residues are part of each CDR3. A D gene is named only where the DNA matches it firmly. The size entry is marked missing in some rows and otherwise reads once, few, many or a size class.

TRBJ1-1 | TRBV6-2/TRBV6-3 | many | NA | TGTGCCAGCAGTTCAAGCCCTGAAGCTTTCTTT | CASSSSPEAFF
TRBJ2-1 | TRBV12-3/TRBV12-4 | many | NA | TGTGCCAGCAGCCCCGAGAGGGTTGGCAATGAGCAGTTCTTC | CASSPERVGNEQFF
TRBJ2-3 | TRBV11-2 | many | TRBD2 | TGTGCCAGCAGCTTTCTAGCGGAGCCAGATACGCAGTATTTT | CASSFLAEPDTQYF
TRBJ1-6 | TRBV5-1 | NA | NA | TGCGCCAGCAGCCCCCCGGGGGGCCCCAGGGGTTCACCCCTCCACTTT | CASSPPGGPRGSPLHF
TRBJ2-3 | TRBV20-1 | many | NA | TGCAGTGCTAGTCTTGGCACAGATACGCAGTATTTT | CSASLGTDTQYF
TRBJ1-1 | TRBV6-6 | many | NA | TGTGCCTCGGGATGGGGGGGCGCGAACACTGAAGCTTTCTTT | CASGWGGANTEAFF
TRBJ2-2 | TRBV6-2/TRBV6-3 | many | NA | TGTGCCCACGGGGGTTCGATGACCGGGGAGCTGTTTTTT | CAHGGSMTGELFF
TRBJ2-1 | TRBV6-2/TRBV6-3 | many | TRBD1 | TGTGCCAGCAGTCCAGGGGGCCCCTGGAATGAGCAGTTCTTC | CASSPGGPWNEQFF
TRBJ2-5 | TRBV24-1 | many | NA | TGTGCCACCAGTGACCGGACTGAGCAAGAGACCCAGTACTTC | CATSDRTEQETQYF
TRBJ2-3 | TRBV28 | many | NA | TGTGCCAGCAGGTATATCGATACGCAGTATTTT | CASRYIDTQYF
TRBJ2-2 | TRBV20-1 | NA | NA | TGCAGTGCTTTAGGGTCCACCGGGGAGCTGTTTTTT | CSALGSTGELFF
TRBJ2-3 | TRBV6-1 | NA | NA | TGTGCCAGCAGTGATGGTGGCAGCCCAGATACGCAGTATTTT | CASSDGGSPDTQYF
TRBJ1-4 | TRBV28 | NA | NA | TGTGCCAGCAGTTCGGGGTCGTTTGGAGAAAAACTGTTTTTT | CASSSGSFGEKLFF
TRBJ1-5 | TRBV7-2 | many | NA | TGTGCCAGCAGCTTAGATGCCCAGCCCCAGCATTTT | CASSLDAQPQHF
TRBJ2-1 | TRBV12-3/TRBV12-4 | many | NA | TGTGCCAGCACCTCAAGAACCGATGAGCAGTTCTTC | CASTSRTDEQFF
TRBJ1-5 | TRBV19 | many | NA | TGTGCCAGTAGTCTCCTGGGAGGGGTAAATCAGCCCCAGCATTTT | CASSLLGGVNQPQHF
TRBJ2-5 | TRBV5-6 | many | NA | TGTGCCAGCAGTTCCGGGGGGACCCAGTACTTC | CASSSGGTQYF
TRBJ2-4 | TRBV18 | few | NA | TGTGCCAGCTCACCGGATGAGAAAAACATTCAGTACTTC | CASSPDEKNIQYF
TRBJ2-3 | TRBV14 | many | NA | TGTGCCAGCAGCCCTCTGGGGGTCACAGATACGCAGTATTTT | CASSPLGVTDTQYF
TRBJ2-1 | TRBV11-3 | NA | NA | TGTGCCAGCGAGCGGGCCTCCTACAATGAGCAGTTCTTC | CASERASYNEQFF
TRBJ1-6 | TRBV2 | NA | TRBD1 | TGTGCCAGCAAAGGACAGGGTAATTCACCCCTCCACTTT | CASKGQGNSPLHF
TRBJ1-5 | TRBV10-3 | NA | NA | TGTGCCATCAGTCCACTGATTAATCAGCCCCAGCATTTT | CAISPLINQPQHF
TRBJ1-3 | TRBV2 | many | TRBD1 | TGTGCCAGCCGACAGGGAAGCTCTGGAAACACCATATATTTT | CASRQGSSGNTIYF
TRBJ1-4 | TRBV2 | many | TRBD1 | TGTGCCAGCAGAACCGGGACAGGGGGAGGAAAACTGTTTTTT | CASRTGTGGGKLFF
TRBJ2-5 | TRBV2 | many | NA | TGTGCCAGCAGGCAGGGGCCTCAAGAGACCCAGTACTTC | CASRQGPQETQYF
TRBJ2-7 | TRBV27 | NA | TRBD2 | TGTGCCAGCAGTTTGGGGGCGGGGGGCTACGAGCAGTACTTC | CASSLGAGGYEQYF
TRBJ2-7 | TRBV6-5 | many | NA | TGTGCCAGCAAGGCGGCAGTCTACTCCTACGAGCAGTACTTC | CASKAAVYSYEQYF
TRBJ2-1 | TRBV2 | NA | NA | TGTGCCAGCTGGGCTAGCGGAAGGGGGAGCTCCTACAATGAGCAGTTCTTC | CASWASGRGSSYNEQFF
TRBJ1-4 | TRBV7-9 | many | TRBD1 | TGTGCCAGCAGCGCGGGACAGGGGGGCGAAAAACTGTTTTTT | CASSAGQGGEKLFF
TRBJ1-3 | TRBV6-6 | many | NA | TGTGCCACCCACCACCGCTACACCATATATTTT | CATHHRYTIYF
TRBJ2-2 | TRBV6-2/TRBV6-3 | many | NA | TGTGCCAGCAGCGATAGTTCAGGGTTCTCCGGGGAGCTGTTTTTT | CASSDSSGFSGELFF
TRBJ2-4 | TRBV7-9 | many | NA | TGTGCCAGCAACCGTCAGGCCAAAAACATTCAGTACTTC | CASNRQAKNIQYF
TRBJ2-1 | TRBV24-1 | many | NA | TGTGCCACCAGTGATTTCTACAATGAGCAGTTCTTC | CATSDFYNEQFF
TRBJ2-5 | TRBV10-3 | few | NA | TGTGCCATCGGGTCGGGCGAACAAGAGACCCAGTACTTC | CAIGSGEQETQYF
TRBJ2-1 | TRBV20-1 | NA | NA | TGCAGTGCTACAGGTGCGGCTAGCTTTCACAATGAGCAGTTCTTC | CSATGAASFHNEQFF
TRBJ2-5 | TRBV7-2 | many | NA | TGTGCCAGCAGCTTAGCAGGGACTGAGACCCAGTACTTC | CASSLAGTETQYF
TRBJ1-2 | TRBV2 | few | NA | TGTGCCAGCAGTGAACGGACGGTCGCCGGGGGCTACACCTTC | CASSERTVAGGYTF
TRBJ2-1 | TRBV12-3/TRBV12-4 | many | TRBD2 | TGTGCCAGCAGTCCCCCCAGCGGGAGGAACAATGAGCAGTTCTTC | CASSPPSGRNNEQFF
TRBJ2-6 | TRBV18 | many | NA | TGTGCCAGCTCACCCGAGATCTTCTCTGGGGCCAACGTCCTGACTTTC | CASSPEIFSGANVLTF
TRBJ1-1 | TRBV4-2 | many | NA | TGTGCCAGCAGCCAAAGGGAGAGCAGGAACACTGAAGCTTTCTTT | CASSQRESRNTEAFF
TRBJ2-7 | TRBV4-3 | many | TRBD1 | TGCGCCAGCAGCCAAAGGACAGGGGGCGAGCAGTACTTC | CASSQRTGGEQYF